This TCR beta chain was recovered during a study of identical twins. V lost 6 bases, J lost 9 bases, and 12 bases lay in between. The CDR3 length is 11 residues. Looked up from germline, CDR1 is DFQATT and CDR2 is SNEGSKA (reference sequence). TCRdb reanalysed the 5' RACE reads using MiXCR and keeps one entry per CDR3 protein. Found here are 350,000 to 450,000 distinct CDR3 sequences, about a fifth of them singletons; the top ten hold approximately 12%. The TCR comes from a man aged 45 to 65 in good health. The chain links TRBV20-1 to TRBJ2-1; D unclear. Material for sequencing was naive T cells sorted from blood. CDR3: CSATRSSEQFF. In DNA form, the CDR3 reads TGCAGTGCAACGAGGAGCAGTGAGCAGTTCTTC.